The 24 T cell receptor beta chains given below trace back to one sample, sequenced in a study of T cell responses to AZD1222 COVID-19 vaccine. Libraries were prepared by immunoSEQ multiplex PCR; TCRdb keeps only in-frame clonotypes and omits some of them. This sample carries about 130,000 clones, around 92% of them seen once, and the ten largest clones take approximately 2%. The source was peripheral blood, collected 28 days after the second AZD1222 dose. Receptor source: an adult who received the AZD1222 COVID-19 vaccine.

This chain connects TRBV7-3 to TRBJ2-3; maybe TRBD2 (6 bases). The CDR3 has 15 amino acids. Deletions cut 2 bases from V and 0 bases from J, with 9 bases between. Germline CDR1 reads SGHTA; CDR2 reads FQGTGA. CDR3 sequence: CASSLYGTSTDTQYF. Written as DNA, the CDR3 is TGTGCCAGCAGCTTATATGGGACTAGCACAGATACGCAGTATTTT.

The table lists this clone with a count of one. The CDR3 spells CASSYSGQGRGGYTF. In DNA form, the CDR3 reads TGTGCCAGCAGTTACTCGGGACAGGGCCGAGGAGGCTACACCTTC. The chain combines TRBV6-6 with TRBJ1-2, with 9 bases identical to TRBD1. This CDR3 comprises 15 residues. Trimming cost V 0 bases and J 8 bases; bases outside gene matches: 7. Germline V lookup: CDR1 MNHNY, CDR2 SVGAGI (reference sequence).

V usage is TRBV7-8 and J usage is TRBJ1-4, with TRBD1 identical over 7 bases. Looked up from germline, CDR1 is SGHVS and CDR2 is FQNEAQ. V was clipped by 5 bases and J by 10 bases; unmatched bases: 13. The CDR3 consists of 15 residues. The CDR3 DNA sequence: TGTGCCAGCAGCCCAGGGGGGACCGTTGGTAGAAAACTGTTTTTT. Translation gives CASSPGGTVGRKLFF.

The CDR3 DNA follows: TGTGCCAGCAGTTTATCTCTCGGCCGGATAGGACAGCGGGGGACTGAAGCTTTCTTT. Protein sequence: CASSLSLGRIGQRGTEAFF. V is TRBV27 and J is TRBJ1-1; D possibly corresponds to TRBD1 (6 bases). CDR3 length equals 19 residues. V was clipped by 0 bases and J by 5 bases, with 25 bases between them. CDR1 is MNHEY and CDR2 is SMNVEV in the germline V gene (reference sequence).

CDR3: CSVASGTGRSEKLFF. For the CDR3, the DNA is TGCAGCGTTGCCTCCGGGACAGGGCGGAGTGAAAAACTGTTTTTT. The chain has TRBV29-1 and TRBJ1-4, with 9 bases aligning to TRBD1. CDR1 is SQVTM, CDR2 ANQGSEA, per germline. The junction had 10 bases not matched to a gene; V was cut back by 4 bases and J by 7 bases. CDR3 length: 15 residues. Supplemented by reference TRBV29-1 and TRBJ1-4, the full variable domain reads SAVISQKPSRDICQRGTSLTIQCQVDSQVTMMFWYRQQPGQSLTLIATANQGSEATYESGFVIDKFPISRPNLTFSTLTVSNMSPEDSSIYLCSVASGTGRSEKLFFGSGTQLSVL.

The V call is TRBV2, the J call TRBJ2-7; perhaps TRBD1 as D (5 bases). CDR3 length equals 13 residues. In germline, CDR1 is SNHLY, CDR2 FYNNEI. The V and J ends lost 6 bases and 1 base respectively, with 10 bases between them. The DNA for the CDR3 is TGTGCCAGCAGACTGACAGAATCCTACGAGCAGTACTTC. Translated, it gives CASRLTESYEQYF.

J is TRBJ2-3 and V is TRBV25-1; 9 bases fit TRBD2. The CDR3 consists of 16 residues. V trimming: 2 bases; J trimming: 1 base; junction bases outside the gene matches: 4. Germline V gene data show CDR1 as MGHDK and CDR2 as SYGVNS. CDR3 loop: CASSEAGGPRTDTQYF. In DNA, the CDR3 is TGTGCCAGCAGTGAAGCGGGAGGGCCTCGCACAGATACGCAGTATTTT.

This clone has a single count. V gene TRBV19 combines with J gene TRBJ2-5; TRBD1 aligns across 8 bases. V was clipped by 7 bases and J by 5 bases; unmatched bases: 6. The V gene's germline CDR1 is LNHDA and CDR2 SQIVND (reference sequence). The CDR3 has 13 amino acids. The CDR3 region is CASTETGVETQYF. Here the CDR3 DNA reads TGTGCCAGTACCGAGACAGGGGTTGAGACCCAGTACTTC.

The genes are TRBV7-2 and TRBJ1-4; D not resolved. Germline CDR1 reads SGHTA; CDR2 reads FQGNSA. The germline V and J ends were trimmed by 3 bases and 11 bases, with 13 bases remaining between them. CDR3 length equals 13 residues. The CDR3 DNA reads TGTGCCAGCAGCTTCCGATTATCCGAGAAACTGTTTTTT. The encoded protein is CASSFRLSEKLFF.

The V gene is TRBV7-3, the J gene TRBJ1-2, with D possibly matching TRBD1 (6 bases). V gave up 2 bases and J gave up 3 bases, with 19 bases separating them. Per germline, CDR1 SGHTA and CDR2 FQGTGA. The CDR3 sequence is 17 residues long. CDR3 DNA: TGTGCCAGCAGCTTATCGGGAGGGCCGGGGGCTGACTATGGCTACACCTTC. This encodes CASSLSGGPGADYGYTF.

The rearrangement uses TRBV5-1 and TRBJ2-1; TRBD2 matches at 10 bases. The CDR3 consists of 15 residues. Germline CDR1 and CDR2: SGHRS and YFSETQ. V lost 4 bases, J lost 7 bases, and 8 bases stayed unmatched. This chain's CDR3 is CASSKAGGPLNEQFF. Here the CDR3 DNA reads TGCGCCAGCAGCAAAGCGGGAGGGCCCTTAAATGAGCAGTTCTTC.

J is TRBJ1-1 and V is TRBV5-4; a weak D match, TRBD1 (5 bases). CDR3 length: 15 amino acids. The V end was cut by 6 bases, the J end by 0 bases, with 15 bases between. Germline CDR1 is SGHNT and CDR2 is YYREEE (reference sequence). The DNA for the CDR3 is TGTGCCAGCACTCCTCGGGGGGGAGTGAACACTGAAGCTTTCTTT. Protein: CASTPRGGVNTEAFF.

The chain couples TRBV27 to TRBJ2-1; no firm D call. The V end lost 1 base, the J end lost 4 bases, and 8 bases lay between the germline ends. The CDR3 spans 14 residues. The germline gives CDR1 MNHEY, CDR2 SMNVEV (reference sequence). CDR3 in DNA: TGTGCCAGCAGTTTATATGGGGAATACAATGAGCAGTTCTTC. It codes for CASSLYGEYNEQFF.

CDR3 bases: TGTGCCACCAGCAGAGGCGTAACAGGGTGGAGCTATGGCTACACCTTC. This translates into CATSRGVTGWSYGYTF. This chain uses TRBV15 with TRBJ1-2, with D tentatively TRBD1 (6 bases). The CDR3 spans 16 residues. The V gene lost 1 base and the J gene lost 4 bases, with 16 bases spanning the gap. The V gene's germline CDR1 is LNHNV and CDR2 YYDKDF (reference sequence).

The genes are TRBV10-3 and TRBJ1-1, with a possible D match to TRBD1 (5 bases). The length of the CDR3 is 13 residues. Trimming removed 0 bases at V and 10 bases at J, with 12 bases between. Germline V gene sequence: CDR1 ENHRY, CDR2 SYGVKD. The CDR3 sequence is CAISESPGTPAFF. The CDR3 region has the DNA TGTGCCATCAGTGAGTCCCCAGGGACTCCAGCTTTCTTT.

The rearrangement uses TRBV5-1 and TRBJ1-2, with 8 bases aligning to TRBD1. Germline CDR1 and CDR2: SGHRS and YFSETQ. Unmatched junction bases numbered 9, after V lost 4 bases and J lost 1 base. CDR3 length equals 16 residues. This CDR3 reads CASSANTGGGNYGYTF. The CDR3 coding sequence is TGCGCCAGCAGCGCCAACACAGGGGGTGGTAACTATGGCTACACCTTC.

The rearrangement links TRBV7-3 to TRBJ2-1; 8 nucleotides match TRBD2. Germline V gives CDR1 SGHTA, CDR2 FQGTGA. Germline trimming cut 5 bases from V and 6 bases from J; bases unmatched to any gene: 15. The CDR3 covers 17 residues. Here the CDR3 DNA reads TGTGCCAGCAGCCCTGCCATCCTACCCGGGACTAGCAATGAGCAGTTCTTC. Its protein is CASSPAILPGTSNEQFF.

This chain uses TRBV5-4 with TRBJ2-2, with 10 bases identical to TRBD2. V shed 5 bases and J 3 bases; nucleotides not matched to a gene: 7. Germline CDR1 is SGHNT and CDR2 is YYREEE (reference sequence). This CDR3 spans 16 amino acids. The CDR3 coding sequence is TGTGCCAGCAGATTTGGGACTAGCGCTTACACCGGGGAGCTGTTTTTT. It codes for CASRFGTSAYTGELFF. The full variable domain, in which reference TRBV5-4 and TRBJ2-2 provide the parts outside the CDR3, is ETGVTQSPTHLIKTRGQQVTLRCSSQSGHNTVSWYQQALGQGPQFIFQYYREEENGRGNFPPRFSGLQFPNYSSELNVNALELDDSALYLCASRFGTSAYTGELFFGEGSRLTVL.

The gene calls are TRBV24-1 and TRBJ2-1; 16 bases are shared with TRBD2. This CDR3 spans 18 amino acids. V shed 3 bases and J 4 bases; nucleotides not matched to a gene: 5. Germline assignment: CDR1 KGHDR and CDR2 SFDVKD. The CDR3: CATSDPGLAGGGYNEQFF. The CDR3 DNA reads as TGTGCCACCAGTGATCCGGGACTAGCGGGAGGGGGATACAATGAGCAGTTCTTC.

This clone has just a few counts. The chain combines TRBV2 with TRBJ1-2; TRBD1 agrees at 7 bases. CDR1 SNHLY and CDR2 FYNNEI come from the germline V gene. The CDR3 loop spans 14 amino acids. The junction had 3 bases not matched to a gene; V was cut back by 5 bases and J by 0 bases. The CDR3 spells CASSRDSSNYGYTF. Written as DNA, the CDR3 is TGTGCCAGCAGTCGGGACAGCTCTAACTATGGCTACACCTTC.

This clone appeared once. CDR3 region: CASRKALSGTHNEQFF. For the CDR3, the DNA is TGTGCCAGCAGGAAAGCACTATCAGGGACGCACAATGAGCAGTTCTTC. This chain uses TRBV5-4 with TRBJ2-1; either TRBD1 or TRBD2 may fit D (5 bases each). Germline V gives CDR1 SGHNT, CDR2 YYREEE (reference sequence). V was shortened by 5 bases and J by 5 bases, with 20 bases between the two germline ends. CDR3 size: 16 residues.

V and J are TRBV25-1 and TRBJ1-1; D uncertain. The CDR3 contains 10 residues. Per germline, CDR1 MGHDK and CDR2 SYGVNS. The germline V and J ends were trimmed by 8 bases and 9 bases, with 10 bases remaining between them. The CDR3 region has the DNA TGTGCCAGCTCAGACGTAAAAGCTTTCTTT. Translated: CASSDVKAFF.

This CDR3 reads CASSSYQATEAFF. The CDR3 bases are TGTGCCAGCAGCTCATACCAAGCGACTGAAGCTTTCTTT. The chain combines TRBV7-9 with TRBJ1-1, with D hard to call. Per germline, CDR1 SEHNR and CDR2 FQNEAQ (reference sequence). V was clipped by 4 bases and J by 5 bases, with 11 bases between them. The CDR3 consists of 13 residues. Full variable domain (remainder filled in from reference TRBV7-9 and TRBJ1-1): DTGVSQNPRHKITKRGQNVTFRCDPISEHNRLYWYRQTLGQGPEFLTYFQNEAQLEKSRLLSDRFSAERPKGSFSTLEIQRTEQGDSAMYLCASSSYQATEAFFGQGTRLTVV.

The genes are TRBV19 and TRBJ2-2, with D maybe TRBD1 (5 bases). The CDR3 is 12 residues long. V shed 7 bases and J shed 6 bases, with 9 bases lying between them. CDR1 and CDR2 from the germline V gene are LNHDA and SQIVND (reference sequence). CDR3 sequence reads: CASTGFAGELFF. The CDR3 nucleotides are TGTGCCAGTACAGGGTTCGCCGGGGAGCTGTTTTTT.